Following are 14 T cell receptor beta chains from one sample sequenced in a study of Graves' ophthalmopathy and Graves' hyperthyroidism listed by TCRdb under 2018. Sequencing took place on an Illumina HiSeq 2000. TCR beta CDR3 regions were amplified from RNA transcripts for repertoire sequencing. A first-round RT-PCR used HTBI primers with the Qiagen OneStep RT-PCR kit, followed by a second-round multiplex PCR, size selection and purification. TCRdb reran the public reads through fastp at Q25 and MiXCR, keeping productive beta chains. All rows with the same CDR3 protein become a single entry with the most common DNA and genes. In this sample the table shows more than 1,000,000 distinct CDR3 sequences, approximately 35% of which occur a single time. 11% of the sample lies in the top ten. Specimen: peripheral blood or thyroid tissue (not recorded which). Receptor source: an adult man with Graves' hyperthyroidism.

The sample holds a few counts of this clonotype. CDR3 in amino acids: CSAILDRNYGYTF. CDR3 in DNA: TGCAGTGCTATTTTGGACAGGAACTATGGCTACACCTTC. This chain joins TRBV20-1 and TRBJ1-2; 7 bases are a match to TRBD1. The CDR3 runs to 13 residues. Germline lookup yields CDR1 DFQATT and CDR2 SNEGSKA (reference sequence). The trim removed 4 bases at V and 2 bases at J, leaving 4 bases unmatched.

The rearrangement joins TRBV20-1 to TRBJ2-2; D unresolved. Germline values: CDR1 DFQATT, CDR2 SNEGSKA (reference sequence). CDR3 length: 14 residues. Trimming removed 0 bases at V and 6 bases at J, with 11 bases between. In DNA, the CDR3 is TGCAGTGCTAGAGACGCCGAAGTCGCCGGGGAGCTGTTTTTT. It is translated as CSARDAEVAGELFF.

This clonotype was observed many times. The CDR3 protein is CATSGFRGTANTGELFF. The CDR3 nucleotides are TGTGCCACCAGTGGTTTTCGGGGGACAGCGAACACCGGGGAGCTGTTTTTT. The chain links TRBV24-1 to TRBJ2-2, with D possibly being TRBD1 (7 bases). Germline V gene lookup returns CDR1 KGHDR and CDR2 SFDVKD. The CDR3 is made up of 17 amino acids. V was trimmed by 5 bases and J by 0 bases, leaving 15 bases between them.

The chain joins TRBV4-2 to TRBJ1-1; 12 bases map to TRBD1. Losses at the gene ends were 5 bases for V and 2 bases for J; bases not matched to a gene: 12. The CDR3 is made up of 18 amino acids. Germline V gene lookup returns CDR1 LGHNA and CDR2 YNFKEQ. This CDR3 reads CASSGTGGFSGANTEAFF. The CDR3 DNA reads as TGTGCCAGCAGCGGGACAGGGGGCTTCTCTGGGGCCAACACTGAAGCTTTCTTT.

This clonotype occurred a few times. The chain uses TRBV7-3 and TRBJ2-6; no clear D. This CDR3 is 15 amino acids long. V was shortened by 4 bases and J by 4 bases, with 11 bases between the two germline ends. Germline CDR1 and CDR2: SGHTA and FQGTGA. The CDR3 nucleotides read TGTGCCAGCAGCTCCGGGCTAGACGGGGCCAACGTCCTGACTTTC. Protein product: CASSSGLDGANVLTF.

The gene calls are TRBV5-1 and TRBJ1-2; TRBD1 matches 12 bases. The germline gives CDR1 SGHRS, CDR2 YFSETQ. This CDR3 comprises 16 residues. Trimming at V came to 4 bases and at J to 8 bases, leaving 12 bases not matched to a gene. The CDR3 DNA reads TGCGCCAGCAGCCCCCGGGGACAGGGGGCACCTCAAGGCTACACCTTC. Protein product: CASSPRGQGAPQGYTF.

As regards this clonotype: A junction boundary mismatches the germline segment, possibly from a read error. The chain has TRBV10-3 and TRBJ1-5, with no clear D. CDR1 is ENHRY and CDR2 is SYGVKD in the germline V gene. The CDR3 has 13 residues. This chain's CDR3 is CASSTVGSQPQHF. The CDR3 bases are TGTGCCAGCAGTACGGTGGGTAGTCAGCCCCAGCATTTT.

Turning to this clonotype: No conserved phenylalanine or tryptophan ends this CDR3, so it is likely a read error. Because the CDR3's place on the DNA is in doubt, the DNA is left out and the CDR3 is given as listed by TCRdb. The chain links TRBV25-1 to TRBJ2-6; the D segment call TRBD1 is taken from the table without a DNA check. Germline V lookup: CDR1 MGHDK, CDR2 SYGVNS. A total of 10 residues make up the CDR3, ends included. CDR3 sequence reads: CASSDPNVRG.

CDR3 residues: CASSSYPGTHEKLFF. As DNA, the CDR3 is TGTGCCAGCAGCTCATACCCCGGGACACATGAAAAACTGTTTTTT. The chain links TRBV11-2 to TRBJ1-4; D is perhaps TRBD1 (6 bases). Germline CDR1 reads SGHAT; CDR2 reads FQNNGV. V shed 4 bases and J shed 6 bases, with 15 bases lying between them. The CDR3 runs 15 residues.

This clonotype was seen repeatedly, ten times or more. This chain connects TRBV7-2 to TRBJ1-2; D is undetermined. The CDR3 length is 14 residues. Looked up from germline, CDR1 is SGHTA and CDR2 is FQGNSA. Trimming took off 2 bases at V and 2 bases at J, with 9 bases between the two ends. The CDR3 coding sequence is TGTGCCAGCAGCTTAACTCCCTTAAACTATGGCTACACCTTC. It translates to CASSLTPLNYGYTF.

This clonotype is a singleton in its sample. The genes are TRBV20-1 and TRBJ1-1; 8 nucleotides agree with TRBD1. The germline V gene encodes CDR1 DFQATT and CDR2 SNEGSKA (reference sequence). Trimming at V came to 6 bases and at J to 5 bases, leaving 11 bases not matched to a gene. The CDR3 has 14 amino acids. CDR3 region: CSASYSGGLTEAFF. In DNA, the CDR3 is TGCAGTGCCTCTTACTCAGGGGGCTTGACTGAAGCTTTCTTT.

V usage is TRBV29-1 and J usage is TRBJ1-1; D ambiguous. Between the trimmed V and J ends, which lost 0 bases and 1 base, there was a span of 12 bases. Per germline, CDR1 SQVTM and CDR2 ANQGSEA. CDR3 length: 15 residues. Here the CDR3 DNA reads TGCAGCGTTGAAGATCGGGGAACGAGGAACACTGAAGCTTTCTTT. As protein: CSVEDRGTRNTEAFF.

A note on this clonotype: This may be a read error: a much more frequent sequence differs by one nucleotide. The conserved phenylalanine or tryptophan normally closing the CDR3 is absent here, so this likely arose from a read error. The chain employs TRBV7-2 and TRBJ1-2, with a weak D call TRBD1 (5 bases). The CDR3 contains 14 residues. The ends were cut back, 6 bases at V and 10 bases at J, with 21 bases in the middle. From germline, CDR1 is SGHTA and CDR2 FQGNSA. In DNA, the CDR3 is TGTGCCAGCAGTTTAAACTCAGAAAGACAGTTCTACACCCTC. It is translated as CASSLNSERQFYTL.

The V call is TRBV6-5, the J call TRBJ2-5; D call uncertain. The germline V gene encodes CDR1 MNHEY and CDR2 SVGAGI. V lost 0 bases and J lost 5, with 10 bases in between. This CDR3 region has 14 residues. The CDR3 spells CASSYSSFRETQYF. CDR3 DNA sequence: TGTGCCAGCAGTTACTCGAGCTTTAGGGAGACCCAGTACTTC.